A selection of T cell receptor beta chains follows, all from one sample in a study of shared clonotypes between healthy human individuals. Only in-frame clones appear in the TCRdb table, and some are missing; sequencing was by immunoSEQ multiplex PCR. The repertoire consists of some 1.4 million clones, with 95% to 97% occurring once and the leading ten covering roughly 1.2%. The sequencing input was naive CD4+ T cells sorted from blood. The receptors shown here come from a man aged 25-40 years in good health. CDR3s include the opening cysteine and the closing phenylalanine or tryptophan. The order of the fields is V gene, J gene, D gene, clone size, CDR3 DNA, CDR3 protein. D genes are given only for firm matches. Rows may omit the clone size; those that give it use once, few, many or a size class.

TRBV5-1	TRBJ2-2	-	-	TGCGCCAGCAGCCCTCACAGTGGACCCGGGGAGCTGTTTTTT	CASSPHSGPGELFF
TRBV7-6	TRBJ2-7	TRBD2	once	TGTGCCAGCAGCCACCGGACTAGCGGGGGCTACGAGCAGTACTTC	CASSHRTSGGYEQYF
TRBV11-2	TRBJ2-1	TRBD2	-	TGTGCCAGCAGCCCAACTAGCGGGAGGTCCTACAATGAGCAGTTCTTC	CASSPTSGRSYNEQFF
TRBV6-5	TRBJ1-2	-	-	TGTGCCAGCAGTTTCCGTGGGAGTTTTGGCTACACCTTC	CASSFRGSFGYTF
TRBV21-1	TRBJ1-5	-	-	TGTGCCAGCAGCATCCCGCCCCCGGGAGTCCATCAGCCCCAGCATTTT	CASSIPPPGVHQPQHF
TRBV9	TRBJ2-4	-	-	TGTGCCAGCAGCGTAGACTCAGAGGCCGCCATTCAGTACTTC	CASSVDSEAAIQYF
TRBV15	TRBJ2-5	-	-	TGTGCCACCAGCAGAGATACCCGACAAGAGACCCAGTACTTC	CATSRDTRQETQYF
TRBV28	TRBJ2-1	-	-	TGTGCAGCATACAATGAGCAGTTCTTC	CAAYNEQFF
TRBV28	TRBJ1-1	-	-	TGTGCCAGCACCCCTTTGCAGGTGAGGAGGGCTGAAGCTTTCTTT	CASTPLQVRRAEAFF
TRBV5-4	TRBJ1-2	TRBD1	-	TGTGCCAGCAGTTGGGACAGGGGGAGGAACTATGGCTACACCTTC	CASSWDRGRNYGYTF
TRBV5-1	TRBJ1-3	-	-	TGCGCCAGCAGCTTATGGGCTGGAAACACCATATATTTT	CASSLWAGNTIYF
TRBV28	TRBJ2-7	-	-	TGTGCCAGCAGTACCCCAGGGGGGCCGAATTACGAGCAGTACTTC	CASSTPGGPNYEQYF
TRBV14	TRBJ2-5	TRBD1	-	TGTGCCAGCAGCCCCCGGGACAGGGTGTTTGATACCCAGTACTTC	CASSPRDRVFDTQYF